This T cell receptor beta chain was recorded in a study of blood T cell repertoires in COVID-19. Overall study context: From T cells, B-cell-depleted T cells, or PBMCs came the material, which was cDNA or gDNA.

In the study's own analysis: Amplification with reference gene primers provided the estimates of nucleated cell counts. This table comes from immunoSEQ multiplex PCR, and its TCRdb copy is limited to in-frame clones, with some not included. Clone size and V and J calls were adopted from that table, with D and trimming inferred from the DNA. The repertoire holds about 110,000 clones, about 75% seen once, with less than 6.5% in the top ten. The CDR3 runs to 17 residues. V was pared by 1 base and J by 0 bases, with 13 bases between. Germline values: CDR1 LNHDA, CDR2 SQIVND (reference sequence). This clone was seen a handful of times.

This chain links TRBV19 with TRBJ1-3; D gene ambiguous. The sample was peripheral blood. The TCR was taken from a man at least 80 years old with acute or convalescent COVID-19. The CDR3 region is CASSIVAARSSGNTIYF. The CDR3 coding sequence is TGTGCCAGTAGTATAGTTGCCGCGCGGAGCTCTGGAAACACCATATATTTT. The whole variable domain, filled in from reference TRBV19 and TRBJ1-3, reads DGGITQSPKYLFRKEGQNVTLSCEQNLNHDAMYWYRQDPGQGLRLIYYSQIVNDFQKGDIAEGYSVSREKKESFPLTVTSAQKNPTAFYLCASSIVAARSSGNTIYFGEGSWLTVV.